This entry is about one TCR beta chain. The target antigen is unknown. The sample is drawn from a study of prognosis after radiotherapy for stage I lung cancer. The wider study: Stage I lung tumors that were newly diagnosed and primary were found in 15 or so patients, while about five patients had oligometastatic NSCLC after surgical resection of the primary tumor. Concurrent therapy was given to no patient receiving stereotactic body radiotherapy.

Findings and limits, study-wide: Diminished Shannon entropy following stereotactic body radiation therapy characterized patients who developed distant metastases.

The CDR3 has 17 residues. Trimming left V 4 bases short and J 4 bases short, with 22 bases between. Germline V CDR1 and CDR2: MNHNS, SASEGT. It was by two-round multiplex PCR that TCR beta CDR3 was amplified from genomic DNA. Every TRBV and TRBJ gene had its own specific primer in first-round PCR. One entry per CDR3 protein, called by TCRdb with MiXCR from the multiplex PCR reads. The sample contains around 60,000 distinct CDR3 sequences, 26% of which appear only once. The rearrangement joins TRBV6-1 to TRBJ1-2, with D maybe TRBD1 (6 bases). This receptor was obtained from a donor over 45 with non-small cell lung cancer. Sequenced material: PBMCs, taken before or after stereotactic body radiation therapy (not recorded which). CDR3 in amino acids: CASSGAPTGPARYGYTF. The CDR3 region has the DNA TGTGCCAGCAGTGGAGCCCCTACAGGGCCGGCTCGCTATGGCTACACCTTC.